This TCR beta chain was captured in a study of T-cell memory formation after mild COVID-19. The wider study: TCR clusters showed largely donor specificity.

TCRdb processed the 5' RACE reads anew with MiXCR; each CDR3 protein has one entry. The repertoire holds 400,000 or so distinct CDR3 sequences, roughly 20% seen once, with approximately 8.4% in the top ten. There are 15 residues in the CDR3. Germline V gene lookup returns CDR1 MNHEY and CDR2 SMNVEV (reference sequence). V dropped 5 bases and J dropped 6 bases, with 19 bases sitting between them. This clonotype was counted only a few times. The chain employs TRBV27 and TRBJ1-2; maybe TRBD1 (5 bases). The sample comprised PBMCs or a T cell subset sorted from them (not recorded which). The TCR originated in an adult woman who had mild COVID-19 (a few samples of this study predate the infection). Cell type and time point are not known. Here the CDR3 reads CASSLLVDNRDGYTF. The CDR3 nucleotides read TGTGCCAGCAGTCTATTGGTGGACAATCGGGATGGCTACACCTTC.